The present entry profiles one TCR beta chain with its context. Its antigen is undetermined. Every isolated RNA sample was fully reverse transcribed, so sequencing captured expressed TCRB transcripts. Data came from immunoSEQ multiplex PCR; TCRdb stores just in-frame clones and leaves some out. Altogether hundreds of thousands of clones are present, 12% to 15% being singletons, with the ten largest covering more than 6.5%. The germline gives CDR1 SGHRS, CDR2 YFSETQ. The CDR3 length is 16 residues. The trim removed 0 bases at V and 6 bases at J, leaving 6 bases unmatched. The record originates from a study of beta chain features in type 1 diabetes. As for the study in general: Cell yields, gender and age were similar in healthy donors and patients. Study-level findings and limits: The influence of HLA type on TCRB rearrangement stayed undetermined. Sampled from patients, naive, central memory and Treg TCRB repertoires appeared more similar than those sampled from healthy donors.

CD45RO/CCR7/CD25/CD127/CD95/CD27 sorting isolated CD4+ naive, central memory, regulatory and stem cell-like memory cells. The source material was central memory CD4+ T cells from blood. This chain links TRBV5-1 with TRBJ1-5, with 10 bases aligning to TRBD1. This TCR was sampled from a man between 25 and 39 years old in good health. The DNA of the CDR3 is TGCGCCAGCAGCTTGGGTGGGACAGGGGACCGTCAGCCCCAGCATTTT. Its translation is CASSLGGTGDRQPQHF. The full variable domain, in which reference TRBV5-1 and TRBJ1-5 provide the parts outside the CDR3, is KAGVTQTPRYLIKTRGQQVTLSCSPISGHRSVSWYQQTPGQGLQFLFEYFSETQRNKGNFPGRFSGRQFSNSRSEMNVSTLELGDSALYLCASSLGGTGDRQPQHFGDGTRLSIL.